This T cell receptor (beta chain) came from a study of blood T cell repertoires in COVID-19. Whole-study context: Nucleic acid was either cDNA or gDNA, and it came from T cells, B-cell-depleted T cells, or PBMCs.

In the study's own analysis: Estimated nucleated cell counts came from reference gene primer amplification. The assay was immunoSEQ multiplex PCR, and TCRdb's table has in-frame clones only and misses some. D and trimming come from the DNA, and the V and J calls and clone size come from that table. The repertoire consists of fewer than 250,000 clones, with 80% to 90% occurring once and the leading ten covering less than 3.5%. This CDR3 comprises 16 residues. Germline CDR1 is SGHNT and CDR2 is YYREEE (reference sequence). After removal of 4 bases from V and 8 bases from J, the junction contained 14 bases not matched to a gene.

This chain uses TRBV5-4 with TRBJ2-1, with 8 bases matching TRBD2. The source is a man between 50 and 59 years old with active or convalescent COVID-19. The sample taken for sequencing was peripheral blood. CDR3 DNA: TGTGCCAGCAGCGACGGTGGGGGAGCGGGAGCCCATGAGCAGTTCTTC. It codes for CASSDGGGAGAHEQFF.